These 9 T cell receptor beta chains were sequenced from one sample in a study of blood T cells in healthy people across ages. A J-beta primer mix and a sample-barcoded 5' primer were used in a second PCR of about 7 to 12 cycles. Via MiXCR, TCRdb re-called the 5' RACE reads, giving one row per CDR3 protein. The sample has about 600,000 distinct CDR3 sequences, about 45% seen once. Sequencing was done on a sample of blood. Receptors originate from a man older than 75 in good health.

The rearrangement uses TRBV24-1 and TRBJ1-1, with unresolved D. The V end lost 3 bases, the J end lost 1 base, and 5 bases lay between the germline ends. CDR1 and CDR2 (germline): KGHDR, SFDVKD. The CDR3 is 13 residues long. The CDR3: CATSDQWNTEAFF. CDR3 DNA sequence: TGTGCCACCAGTGATCAATGGAACACTGAAGCTTTCTTT.

The gene calls are TRBV27 and TRBJ1-2, with D possibly TRBD1 on 6 matching bases. Trimming removed 6 bases from V and 8 bases from J, with 19 bases in between. The CDR3 runs to 14 residues. Germline loops: CDR1 MNHEY, CDR2 SMNVEV (reference sequence). The CDR3 nucleotides read TGTGCCAGCAGGCTTCACGGGGGCGCTTACGGCTACACCTTC. This gives the protein CASRLHGGAYGYTF.

This clonotype was recorded many times. This chain joins TRBV6-6 and TRBJ2-4; TRBD2 is a possible D gene (7 bases). The CDR3 totals 15 residues. Trimming stripped 7 bases from V and 2 bases from J, with 15 bases between. Germline CDR1 is MNHNY and CDR2 is SVGAGI (reference sequence). DNA for the CDR3: TGTGCCAGCACCCGGGGAGGGGGATCCAAAAACATTCAGTACTTC. This sequence encodes CASTRGGGSKNIQYF.

The chain has TRBV5-1 and TRBJ2-1; TRBD2 is a possible D gene (6 bases). The CDR3 runs to 14 residues. Germline CDR1 and CDR2: SGHRS and YFSETQ. The ends were cut back, 5 bases at V and 9 bases at J, with 18 bases in the middle. CDR3 coding DNA: TGCGCCAGCAGGCAAGGGACTGGGGGAGGTGAGCAGTTCTTC. Translated: CASRQGTGGGEQFF.

Written as DNA, the CDR3 is TGTGCCAGCAGTTCTCCAGCGGGGGGCTATTACAATGAGCAGTTCTTC. It encodes CASSSPAGGYYNEQFF. The chain combines TRBV27 with TRBJ2-1, with TRBD2 matching over 9 bases. The CDR3 extends over 16 amino acids. V shed 4 bases and J 4 bases; nucleotides not matched to a gene: 8. Per germline, CDR1 MNHEY and CDR2 SMNVEV (reference sequence).

This rearrangement joins TRBV5-1 to TRBJ2-1; 12 nucleotides line up with TRBD2. J was trimmed by 4 bases and V by 3 bases; bases with no gene match: 5. This CDR3 has 16 amino acids. Germline CDR1 and CDR2: SGHRS and YFSETQ. CDR3 residues: CASSSTSGGNYNEQFF. CDR3 bases: TGCGCCAGCAGCTCGACTAGCGGGGGTAATTACAATGAGCAGTTCTTC.

Comment on this clonotype: At one end the junction does not follow the germline gene, possibly because of a read error. The chain couples TRBV6-5 to TRBJ1-5; D is undetermined. The CDR3 length is 19 residues. Germline CDR1 is MNHEY and CDR2 is SVGAGI. The CDR3 region has the DNA TGTGCCAGCAGTTCCCACACGGACGGACGGATTTATAGCAATCAGCCCCGGCATTTT. Translation: CASSSHTDGRIYSNQPRHF.

J is TRBJ2-7 and V is TRBV27; tentative D call: TRBD2 (6 bases). V lost 8 bases, J lost 5 bases, and 10 bases lay in between. Per the germline V gene, CDR1 is MNHEY and CDR2 is SMNVEV (reference sequence). The CDR3 runs 11 residues. CDR3 coding DNA: TGTGCCAGCCCGACGGGGGACGAGCAGTACTTC. Translation gives CASPTGDEQYF.

The V call is TRBV28, the J call TRBJ1-2, with D maybe TRBD1 (6 bases). The ends were cut back, 5 bases at V and 7 bases at J, with 8 bases in the middle. CDR1 and CDR2 (germline): MDHEN, SYDVKM. The CDR3 runs 11 residues. The CDR3 is CASSGDIGYTF. In nucleotides, the CDR3 is TGTGCCAGCAGTGGGGACATTGGCTACACCTTC.